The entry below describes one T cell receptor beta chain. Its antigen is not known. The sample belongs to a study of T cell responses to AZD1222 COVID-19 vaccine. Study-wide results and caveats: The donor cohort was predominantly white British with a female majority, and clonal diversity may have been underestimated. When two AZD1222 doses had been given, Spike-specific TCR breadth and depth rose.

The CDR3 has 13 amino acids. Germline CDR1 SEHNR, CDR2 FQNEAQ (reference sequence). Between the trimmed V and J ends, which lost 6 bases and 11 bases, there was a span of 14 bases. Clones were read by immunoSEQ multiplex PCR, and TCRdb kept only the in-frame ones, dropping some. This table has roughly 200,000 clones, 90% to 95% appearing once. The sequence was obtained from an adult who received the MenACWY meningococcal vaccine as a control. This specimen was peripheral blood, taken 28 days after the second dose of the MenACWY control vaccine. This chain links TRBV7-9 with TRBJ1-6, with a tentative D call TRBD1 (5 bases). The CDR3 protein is CASSTSGTTPLHF. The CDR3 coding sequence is TGTGCCAGCAGTACCTCCGGGACTACACCCCTCCACTTT.